The present T cell receptor beta chain was sequenced within a study of blood T cells in healthy people across ages. PCR was performed a second time for about 6 to 11 cycles using a sample-barcoded 5' primer and a J-beta primer mix. In TCRdb, the 5' RACE reads were re-called with MiXCR into one record per CDR3 protein. The sample lists roughly 650,000 distinct CDR3 sequences, approximately 31% seen once, with 15% in the top ten. This clonotype was counted many times. Its antigen remains unknown. Findings and limits, study-wide: There was a strong correlation between TCR beta diversity and naive T cell percentage.

Per sample, at least 5 micrograms of total RNA were extracted. Material for sequencing was blood. This receptor was taken from an elderly woman in good health.

Here the CDR3 DNA reads TGTGCCAGCAACGCCCGGGACAGGGGTTTAGGTGAAGCTTTCTTT. This codes for CASNARDRGLGEAFF. This chain links TRBV6-5 with TRBJ1-1, with TRBD1 identical over 10 bases. The ends lost 7 bases at V and 7 bases at J; junction bases unmatched: 12. From germline, CDR1 is MNHEY and CDR2 SVGAGI. This CDR3 is 15 amino acids long.